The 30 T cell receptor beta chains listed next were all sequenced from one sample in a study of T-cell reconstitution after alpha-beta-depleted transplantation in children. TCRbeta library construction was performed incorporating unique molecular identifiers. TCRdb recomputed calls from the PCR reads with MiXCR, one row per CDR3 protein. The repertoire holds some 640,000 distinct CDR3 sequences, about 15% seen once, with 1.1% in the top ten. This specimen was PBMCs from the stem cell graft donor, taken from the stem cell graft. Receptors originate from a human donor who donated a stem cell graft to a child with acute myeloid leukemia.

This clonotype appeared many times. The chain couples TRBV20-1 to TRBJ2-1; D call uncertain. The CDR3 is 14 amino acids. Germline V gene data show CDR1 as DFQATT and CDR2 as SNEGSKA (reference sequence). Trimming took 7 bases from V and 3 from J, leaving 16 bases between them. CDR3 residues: CSGLAADLYNEQFF. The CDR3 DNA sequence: TGCAGTGGGCTTGCGGCGGACCTCTACAATGAGCAGTTCTTC.

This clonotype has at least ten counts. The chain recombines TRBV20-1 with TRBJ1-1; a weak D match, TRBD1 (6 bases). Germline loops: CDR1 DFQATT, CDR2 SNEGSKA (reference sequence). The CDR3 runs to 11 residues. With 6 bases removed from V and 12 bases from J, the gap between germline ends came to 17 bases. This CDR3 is CSAQGGRSTFF. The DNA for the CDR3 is TGCAGTGCCCAAGGGGGAAGATCGACTTTCTTT.

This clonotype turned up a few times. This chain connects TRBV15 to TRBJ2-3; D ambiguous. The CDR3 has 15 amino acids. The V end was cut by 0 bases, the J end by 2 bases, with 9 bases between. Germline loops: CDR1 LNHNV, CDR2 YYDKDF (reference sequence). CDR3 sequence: CATSRDRVTTDTQYF. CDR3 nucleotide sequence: TGTGCCACCAGCAGAGATCGGGTAACCACAGATACGCAGTATTTT.

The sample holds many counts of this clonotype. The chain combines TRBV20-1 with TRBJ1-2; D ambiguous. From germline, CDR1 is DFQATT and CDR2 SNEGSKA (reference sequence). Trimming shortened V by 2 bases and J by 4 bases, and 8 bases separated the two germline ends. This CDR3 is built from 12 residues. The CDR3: CSARRVPYGYTF. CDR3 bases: TGCAGTGCTAGAAGGGTTCCCTATGGCTACACCTTC.

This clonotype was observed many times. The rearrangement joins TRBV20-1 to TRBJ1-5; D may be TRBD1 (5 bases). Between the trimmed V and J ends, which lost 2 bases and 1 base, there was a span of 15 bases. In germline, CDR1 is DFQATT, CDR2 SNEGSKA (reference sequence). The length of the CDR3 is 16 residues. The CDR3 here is CSARLGGSESNQPQHF. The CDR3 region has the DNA TGCAGTGCTAGACTGGGGGGGAGTGAAAGCAATCAGCCCCAGCATTTT.

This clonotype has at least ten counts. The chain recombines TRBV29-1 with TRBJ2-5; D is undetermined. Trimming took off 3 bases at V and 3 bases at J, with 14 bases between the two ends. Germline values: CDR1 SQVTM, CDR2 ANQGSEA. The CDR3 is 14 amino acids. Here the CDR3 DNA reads TGCAGCGTTGATTCGGGCCCGATGGAAGAGACCCAGTACTTC. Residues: CSVDSGPMEETQYF.

The CDR3 spells CASSSGLAGGPSQFF. As DNA, the CDR3 is TGTGCCAGCAGCTCAGGACTAGCGGGGGGGCCGAGCCAGTTCTTC. The chain combines TRBV11-2 with TRBJ2-1; 15 nucleotides agree with TRBD2. Losses at the gene ends were 4 bases for V and 13 bases for J; bases not matched to a gene: 8. The CDR3 covers 15 residues. Germline V gene data show CDR1 as SGHAT and CDR2 as FQNNGV. The full variable domain, its missing parts supplied by reference TRBV11-2 and TRBJ2-1, is EAGVAQSPRYKIIEKRQSVAFWCNPISGHATLYWYQQILGQGPKLLIQFQNNGVVDDSQLPKDRFSAERLKGVDSTLKIQPAKLEDSAVYLCASSSGLAGGPSQFFGPGTRLTVL.

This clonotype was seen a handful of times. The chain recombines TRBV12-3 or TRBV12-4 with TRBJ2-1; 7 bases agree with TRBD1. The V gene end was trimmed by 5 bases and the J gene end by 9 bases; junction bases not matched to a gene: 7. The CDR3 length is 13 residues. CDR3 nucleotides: TGTGCCAGCAGTCGAACAGGGGTGAGTGAGCAGTTCTTC. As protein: CASSRTGVSEQFF.

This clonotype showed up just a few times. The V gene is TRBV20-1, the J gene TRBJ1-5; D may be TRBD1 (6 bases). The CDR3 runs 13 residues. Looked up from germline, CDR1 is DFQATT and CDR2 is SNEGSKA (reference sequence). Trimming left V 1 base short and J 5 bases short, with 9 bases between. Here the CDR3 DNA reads TGCAGTGCTAGAGCAGGGGCGGATCAGCCCCAGCATTTT. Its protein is CSARAGADQPQHF.

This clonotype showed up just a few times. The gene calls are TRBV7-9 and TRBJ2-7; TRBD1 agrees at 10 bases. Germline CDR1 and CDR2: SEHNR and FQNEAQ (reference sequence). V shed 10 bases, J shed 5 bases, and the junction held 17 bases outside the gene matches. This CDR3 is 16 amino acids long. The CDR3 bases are TGTGCCACCGATCAAACGGGGGACAGGGGCATTCACGAGCAGTACGTC. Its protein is CATDQTGDRGIHEQYV.

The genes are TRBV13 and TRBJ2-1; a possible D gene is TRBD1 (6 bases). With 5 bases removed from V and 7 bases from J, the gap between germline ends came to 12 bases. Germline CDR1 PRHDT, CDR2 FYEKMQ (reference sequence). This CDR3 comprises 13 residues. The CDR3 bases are TGTGCCAGCAGCGCCCCAGGGGAAAATGAGCAGTTCTTC. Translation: CASSAPGENEQFF.

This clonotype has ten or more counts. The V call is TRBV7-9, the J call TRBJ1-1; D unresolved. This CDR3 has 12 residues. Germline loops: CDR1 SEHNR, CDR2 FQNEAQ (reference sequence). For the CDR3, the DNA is TGTGCTCTAGGTAGGAAGGACACTGAAGCTTTCTTT. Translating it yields CALGRKDTEAFF.

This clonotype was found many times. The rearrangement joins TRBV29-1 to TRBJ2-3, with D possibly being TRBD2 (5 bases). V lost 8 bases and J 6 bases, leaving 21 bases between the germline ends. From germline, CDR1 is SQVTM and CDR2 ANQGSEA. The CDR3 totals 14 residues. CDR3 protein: CSSRDNIPRDTQYF. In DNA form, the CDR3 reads TGCAGCTCACGGGATAACATACCCCGGGATACGCAGTATTTT.

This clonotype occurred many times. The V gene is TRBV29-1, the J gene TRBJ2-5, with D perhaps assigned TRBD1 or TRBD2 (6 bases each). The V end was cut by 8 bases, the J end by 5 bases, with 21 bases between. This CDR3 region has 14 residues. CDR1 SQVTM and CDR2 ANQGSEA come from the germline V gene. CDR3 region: CSLRDTGGGETQYF. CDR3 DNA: TGCAGCCTAAGGGACACCGGAGGAGGGGAGACCCAGTACTTC.

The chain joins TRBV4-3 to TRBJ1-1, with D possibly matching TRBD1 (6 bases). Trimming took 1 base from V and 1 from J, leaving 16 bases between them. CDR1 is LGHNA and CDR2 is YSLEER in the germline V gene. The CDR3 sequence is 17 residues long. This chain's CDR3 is CASSQVYLRTENTEAFF. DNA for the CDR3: TGCGCCAGCAGCCAAGTGTACCTCCGGACAGAGAACACTGAAGCTTTCTTT.

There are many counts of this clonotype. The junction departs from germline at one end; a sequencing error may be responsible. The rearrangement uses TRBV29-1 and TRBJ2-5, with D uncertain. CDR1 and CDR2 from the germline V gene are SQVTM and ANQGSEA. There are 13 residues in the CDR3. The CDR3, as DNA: TGCAGCCTTGAACCGAAGGACCAAGAGACCCAGTACTTC. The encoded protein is CSLEPKDQETQYF.

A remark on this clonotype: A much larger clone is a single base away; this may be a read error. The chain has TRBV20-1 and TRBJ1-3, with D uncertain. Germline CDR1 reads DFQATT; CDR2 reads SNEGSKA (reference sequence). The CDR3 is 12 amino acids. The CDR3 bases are TGCAGTGCTGGAGAGTCTGCAAACACCATATATTTT. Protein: CSAGESANTIYF.

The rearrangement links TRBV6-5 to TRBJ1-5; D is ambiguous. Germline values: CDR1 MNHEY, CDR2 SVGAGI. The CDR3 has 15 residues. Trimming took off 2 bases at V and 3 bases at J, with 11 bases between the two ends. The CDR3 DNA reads TGTGCCAGCAGTTACGGACCCGGAGCCAATCAGCCCCAGCATTTT. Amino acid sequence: CASSYGPGANQPQHF.

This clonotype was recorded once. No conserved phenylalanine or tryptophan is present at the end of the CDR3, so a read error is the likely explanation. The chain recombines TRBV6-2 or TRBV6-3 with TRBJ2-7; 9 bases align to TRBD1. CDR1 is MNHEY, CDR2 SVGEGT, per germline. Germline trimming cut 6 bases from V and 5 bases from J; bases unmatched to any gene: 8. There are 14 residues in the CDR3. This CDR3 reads CASRSTGTGNEQYL. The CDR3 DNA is TGTGCCAGCAGAAGCACCGGGACAGGGAACGAGCAGTACCTC.

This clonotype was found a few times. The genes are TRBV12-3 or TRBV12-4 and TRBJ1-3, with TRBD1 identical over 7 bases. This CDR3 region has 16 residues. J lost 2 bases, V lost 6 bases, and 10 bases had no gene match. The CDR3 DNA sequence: TGTGCCAGCAGCCCACCCAGGGGGGACGCTGGAAACACCATATATTTT. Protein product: CASSPPRGDAGNTIYF.

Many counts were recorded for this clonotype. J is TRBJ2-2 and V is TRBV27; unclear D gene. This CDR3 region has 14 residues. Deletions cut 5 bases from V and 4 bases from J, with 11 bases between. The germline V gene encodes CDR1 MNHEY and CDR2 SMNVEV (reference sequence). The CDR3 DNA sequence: TGTGCCAGCAGTCCCGTTCCGATCACCGGGGAGCTGTTTTTT. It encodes CASSPVPITGELFF.

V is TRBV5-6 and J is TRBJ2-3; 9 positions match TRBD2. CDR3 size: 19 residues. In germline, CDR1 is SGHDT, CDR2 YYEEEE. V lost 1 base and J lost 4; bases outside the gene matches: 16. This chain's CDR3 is CASSLRRRRGGTWADTQYF. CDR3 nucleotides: TGTGCCAGCAGCTTGAGACGGCGGCGGGGGGGCACTTGGGCAGATACGCAGTATTTT.

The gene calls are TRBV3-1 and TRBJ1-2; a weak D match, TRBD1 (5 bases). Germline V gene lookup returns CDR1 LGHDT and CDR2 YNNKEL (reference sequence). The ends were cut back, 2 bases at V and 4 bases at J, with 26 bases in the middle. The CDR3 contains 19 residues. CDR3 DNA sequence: TGTGCCAGCAGCCAAATAAGGGGCTACAAGGATCGGGGGATCTATGGCTACACCTTC. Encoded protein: CASSQIRGYKDRGIYGYTF.

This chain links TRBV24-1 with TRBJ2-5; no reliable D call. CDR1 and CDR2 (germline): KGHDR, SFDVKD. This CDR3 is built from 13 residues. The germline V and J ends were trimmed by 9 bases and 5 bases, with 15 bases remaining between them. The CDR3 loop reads CATADGAVETQYF. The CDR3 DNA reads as TGTGCCACCGCGGACGGAGCTGTCGAGACCCAGTACTTC.

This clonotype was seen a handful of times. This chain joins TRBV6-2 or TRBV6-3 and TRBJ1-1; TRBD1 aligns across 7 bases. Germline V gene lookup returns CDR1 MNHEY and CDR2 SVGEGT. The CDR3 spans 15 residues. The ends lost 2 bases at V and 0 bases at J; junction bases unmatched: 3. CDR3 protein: CASSYNRGMNTEAFF. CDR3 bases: TGTGCCAGCAGTTACAACAGGGGAATGAACACTGAAGCTTTCTTT.

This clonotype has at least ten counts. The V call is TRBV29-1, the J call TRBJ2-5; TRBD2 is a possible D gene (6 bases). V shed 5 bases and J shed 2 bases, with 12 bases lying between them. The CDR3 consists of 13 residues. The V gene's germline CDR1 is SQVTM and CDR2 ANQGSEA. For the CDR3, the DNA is TGCAGCGTTTGGAGGACTACTCAAGAGACCCAGTACTTC. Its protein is CSVWRTTQETQYF.

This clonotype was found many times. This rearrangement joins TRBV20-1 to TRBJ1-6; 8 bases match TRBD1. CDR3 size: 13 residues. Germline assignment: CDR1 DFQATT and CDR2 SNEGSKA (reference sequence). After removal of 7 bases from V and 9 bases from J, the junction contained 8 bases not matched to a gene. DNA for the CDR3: TGCAGTGAATCAGGGGGCGCAGGTTCACCCCTCCACTTT. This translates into CSESGGAGSPLHF.

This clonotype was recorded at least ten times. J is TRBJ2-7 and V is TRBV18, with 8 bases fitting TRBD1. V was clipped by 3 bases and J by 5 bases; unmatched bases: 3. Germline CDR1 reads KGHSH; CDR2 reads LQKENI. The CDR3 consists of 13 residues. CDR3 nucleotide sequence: TGTGCCAGCTCACCGGACAGGGCCCACGAGCAGTACTTC. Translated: CASSPDRAHEQYF.

The CDR3 bases are TGTGCCAGCAGTTTGGTTCAGTCCACCGGGGAGCTGTTTTTT. It is translated as CASSLVQSTGELFF. This chain connects TRBV12-3 or TRBV12-4 to TRBJ2-2; D not resolved. CDR3 length: 14 residues. Trimming left V 3 bases short and J 4 bases short, with 9 bases between.

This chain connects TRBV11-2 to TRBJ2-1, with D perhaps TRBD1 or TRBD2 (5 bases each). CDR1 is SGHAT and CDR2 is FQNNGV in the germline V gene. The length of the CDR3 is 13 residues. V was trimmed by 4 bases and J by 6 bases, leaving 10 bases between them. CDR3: CASSWGPGNEQFF. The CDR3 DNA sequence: TGTGCCAGCAGCTGGGGACCGGGCAATGAGCAGTTCTTC.